Sequencing of this TCR beta chain was carried out in a study of blood T cell repertoires in COVID-19. Study-wide context: Material from acute and convalescent COVID-19 was sourced from the United States, Italy and Spain.

The CDR3 is 16 residues long. The germline CDR1 and CDR2 sequences are MDHEN and SYDVKM. Germline trimming cut 5 bases from V and 1 base from J; bases unmatched to any gene: 4. Per the study methods: How many nucleated cells were present was estimated from reference gene primer amplification. The protocol was immunoSEQ multiplex PCR, while the TCRdb copy is restricted to in-frame clones and leaves out a portion. Clone size and V and J calls were adopted from that table, with D and trimming inferred from the DNA. This table holds fewer than 200,000 clones, around 90% found once. Sequencing used peripheral blood. This TCR derives from a man aged 50 to 59 who had recovered from COVID-19. The V call is TRBV28, the J call TRBJ1-4, with 10 bases lining up with TRBD1. The CDR3 nucleotides are TGTGCCAGCAGTCTCGACAGGGGGCGAACTAATGAAAAACTGTTTTTT. Protein sequence: CASSLDRGRTNEKLFF.